This TCR beta chain was observed in a study of Ad26.COV2.S vaccination and SARS-CoV-2 variants listed by TCRdb under 2021. Regarding the study in general: Vaccine-arm donors came from COV1001, a multicentre, randomized, double-blind, placebo-controlled phase I-IIa trial of Ad26.COV2.S in healthy adults. Ad26.COV2.S was given intramuscularly at 5x10^10 or 1x10^11 viral particles, as a single shot or as two shots 56 days apart. Sequencing of the TCRbeta repertoire served to evaluate the specificity and breadth of SARS-CoV-2-reactive T cell receptors following Ad26.COV2.S vaccination. A total of some 30 samples were included in the TCR-sequenced set, comprising 19 Ad26.COV2.S vaccine recipients, 5 placebo recipients and 8 SARS-CoV-2 convalescent individuals. Trial participants were randomized into five groups of five, in which low-dose or high-dose Ad26.COV2.S was given once or twice, or placebo was given on both occasions. Investigators did not know the trial group allocation while performing experiments and assessing outcomes. Summary of the overall study and its limitations: Comparable non-spike TCR breadth was observed between vaccine and placebo recipients, consistent with only spike being contained in the vaccine. The study was not powered to compare responses between vaccine doses or regimens. According to the authors, total T cell responses may have been underestimated by the TCR breadth and depth analyses. Spike-specific TCR breadth was higher in Ad26.COV2.S recipients than in placebo recipients (P = 0.0014). After vaccination, substantial breadth of spike-specific CD8+ and CD4+ T cell responses was reported.

In the case of this clone: Which antigen it targets is not known. No clone much larger than this one lies a single base away; base qualities are absent.

Read against the paper, the sample's treatment or condition label means: roughly 18 received Ad26.COV2.S at low or high dose, single or two shots; about five received placebo; per-sample allocation not given. For vaccine and placebo recipients, repertoires were sequenced using samples collected on day 63 after the first injection. Between 29 July and 7 August 2020, Cohort 1b enrolled about 27 adults aged 18-55 years at one site in Boston, USA. Ad26.COV2.S was a replication-incompetent adenovirus type 26 vector expressing a prefusion-stabilized SARS-CoV-2 spike protein from the original Wuhan strain. The germline V end is reduced by 5 bases and the J end by 4 bases; junction bases left unmatched: 1. The germline V gene specifies SGHTA as CDR1 and FQGNSA as CDR2. Taken from cysteine to phenylalanine, the CDR3 has 14 residues. The sequence is cut down to CDR3 DNA, 42 bases in frame from base 1. The immunoSEQ Assay was the method used to sequence TCRbeta CDR3 regions. After extraction, genomic DNA underwent amplification by bias-controlled multiplex PCR, followed by high-throughput sequencing. Regarding the original processing steps: To quantify the absolute abundance of each unique TCRbeta CDR3 region, sequences were collapsed and filtered. T cell fraction was estimated by normalizing TCRbeta template counts to usable DNA, which was measured by amplifying reference genes present in all nucleated cells. Repertoire TCRs were annotated as SARS-CoV-2-specific when V gene, CDR3 amino acid sequence and J gene were exactly matched to a known reactive TCR set. The reference SARS-CoV-2 TCR set was derived from MIRA and filtered for enrichment in COVID-19-positive ImmuneCODE repertoires, a step that removed public or cross-reactive TCRs. Drawing on the MIRA antigens, annotated TCRs were analysed further at the level of specific ORF or position within ORF. Breadth was defined as annotated unique rearrangements over total unique productive rearrangements; depth was the summed frequency of those rearrangements. Two-sided Wilcoxon rank-sum tests were used to compare TCR breadth between groups. TCRdb took this table from immuneACCESS and kept in-frame rearrangements with V and J called. Such tables lack part of the clones; where checked against another copy, unresolved V genes explain under half of the gap, and the rest is unexplained. D and trimming were read from the DNA, whereas the V and J calls and clone size are those reported in that table. The sample has about 680,000 clones on record, roughly nine tenths of them singletons. The top ten clones comprise roughly 1.5% of the sample.

In this chain, TRBV7-2 is recombined with TRBJ2-1, with TRBD1 identical over 11 junction bases. Sequenced here: peripheral blood, sampled in a trial of Ad26.COV2.S vaccine versus placebo. The sequence was collected from a person aged 18 to 59 who received the Ad26.COV2.S COVID-19 vaccine or a placebo. The DNA sequence reads TGTGCCAGCAGCCGGGACAGGGGGTACAATGAGCAGTTCTTC. This translates into CASSRDRGYNEQFF.